A selection of T cell receptor beta chains follows, all from one sample in a study of cytomegalovirus exposure and HLA in healthy donors. Only in-frame clones appear in the TCRdb table, and some are missing; sequencing was by immunoSEQ multiplex PCR. The table lists 84,000 or so clones, approximately 56% of them singletons. The sample was PBMCs. The receptors stem from a woman aged 25-40 years in good health and CMV-seropositive. Both conserved end residues are part of each CDR3. The D gene is left open where the match is weak. Clone size is shown for a subset of rows, as once, few, many or a class of expanded clone.

j_call v_call clone_size d_call cdr3_aa cdr3_nt
TRBJ1-1 TRBV5-1 NA TRBD1 CASSPGTVEAFF TGCGCCAGCAGCCCCGGGACAGTTGAAGCTTTCTTT
TRBJ1-2 TRBV6-1 NA NA CASSRQIYGYPF TGTGCCAGCAGCAGACAGATCTATGGCTACCCCTTC
TRBJ1-5 TRBV7-2 NA NA CASSLEGGVQPQHF TGTGCCAGCAGCTTAGAAGGAGGGGTTCAGCCCCAGCATTTT
TRBJ1-1 TRBV6-5 NA NA CASSYGGGRTEAFF TGTGCCAGCAGTTATGGGGGGGGTCGGACTGAAGCTTTCTTT
TRBJ2-7 TRBV5-4 NA NA CASSFVEGPNEQYF TGTGCCAGCAGCTTCGTGGAGGGTCCGAACGAGCAGTACTTC
TRBJ2-1 TRBV2 NA NA CASSEFLGAGEQFF TGTGCCAGCAGTGAATTTTTGGGGGCGGGTGAGCAGTTCTTC
TRBJ1-4 TRBV2 NA NA CASSNNVKTNEKLFF TGTGCCAGCAGTAACAACGTGAAAACTAATGAAAAACTGTTTTTT
TRBJ1-2 TRBV2 few TRBD1 CASTPSGGVWGYTF TGTGCCAGCACTCCGTCAGGGGGCGTTTGGGGCTACACCTTC
TRBJ1-3 TRBV28 NA NA CASRTGGNTIYF TGTGCCAGCAGGACAGGTGGAAACACCATATATTTT
TRBJ1-1 TRBV6-5 few TRBD1 CASSYASGGGFEAFF TGTGCCAGCAGTTACGCGTCAGGGGGAGGTTTTGAAGCTTTCTTT
TRBJ1-2 TRBV15 NA NA CATNDIRGSSLNYGYTF TGTGCCACTAACGACATTCGGGGGTCCTCCCTTAACTATGGCTACACCTTC